The sequence of this TCR beta chain was determined in a study of cytomegalovirus exposure and HLA in healthy donors. Turning to the study itself: There were several hundred genotyped donors. Of these, roughly 80% fell in the genetic ancestry cluster associated with self-reported Caucasian donors.

V lost 0 bases, J lost 6 bases, and 14 bases stayed unmatched. In germline, CDR1 is SGDLS, CDR2 YYNGEE. The CDR3 has 18 residues. The PCR employed 60 Vbeta primers together with 13 Jbeta primers. Some clones are missing from TCRdb's copy, which holds only in-frame ones; the method was immunoSEQ multiplex PCR. The sample holds 150,000 to 200,000 clones, 65% to 70% seen once. The chain employs TRBV9 and TRBJ2-1, with 8 bases that match TRBD2. This TCR came from a young man in good health and CMV-seropositive. Sequencing used PBMCs. The CDR3, as DNA: TGTGCCAGCAGCGTAGGATCTAGCGGGTGGCCGAGGGGCAATGAGCAGTTCTTC. It yields the protein CASSVGSSGWPRGNEQFF.